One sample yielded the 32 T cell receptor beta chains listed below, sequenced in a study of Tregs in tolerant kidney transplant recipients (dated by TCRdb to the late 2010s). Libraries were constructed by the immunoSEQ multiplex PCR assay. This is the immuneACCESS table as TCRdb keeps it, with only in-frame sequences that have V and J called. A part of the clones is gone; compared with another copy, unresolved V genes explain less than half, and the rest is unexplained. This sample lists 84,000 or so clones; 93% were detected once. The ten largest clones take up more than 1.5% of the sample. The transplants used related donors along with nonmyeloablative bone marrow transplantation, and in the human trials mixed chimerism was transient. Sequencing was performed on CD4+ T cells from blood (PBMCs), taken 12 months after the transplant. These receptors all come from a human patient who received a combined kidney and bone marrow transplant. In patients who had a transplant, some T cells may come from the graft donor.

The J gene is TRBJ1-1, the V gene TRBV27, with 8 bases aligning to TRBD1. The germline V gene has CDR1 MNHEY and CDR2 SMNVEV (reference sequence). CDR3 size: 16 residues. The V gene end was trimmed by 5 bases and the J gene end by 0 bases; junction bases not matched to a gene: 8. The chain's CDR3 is CASSKHRDRLNTEAFF. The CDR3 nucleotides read TGTGCCAGCAGTAAGCACCGGGACAGGCTGAACACTGAAGCTTTCTTT.

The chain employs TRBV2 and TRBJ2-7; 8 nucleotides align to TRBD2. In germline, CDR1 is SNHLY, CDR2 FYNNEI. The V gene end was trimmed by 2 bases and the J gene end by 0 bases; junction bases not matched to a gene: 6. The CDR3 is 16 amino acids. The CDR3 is CASSEREGPSSYEQYF. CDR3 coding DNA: TGTGCCAGCAGTGAACGGGAGGGGCCAAGCTCCTACGAGCAGTACTTC.

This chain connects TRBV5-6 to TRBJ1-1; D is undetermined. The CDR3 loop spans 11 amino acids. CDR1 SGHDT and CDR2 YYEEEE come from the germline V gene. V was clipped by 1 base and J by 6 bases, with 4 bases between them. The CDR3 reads CASSLYAEAFF. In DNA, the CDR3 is TGTGCCAGCAGCTTGTATGCTGAAGCTTTCTTT.

The CDR3 region has the DNA TGTGCCAGTAGCGGGACAGGGAACCAGCCCCAGCATTTT. It specifies CASSGTGNQPQHF. This rearrangement joins TRBV19 to TRBJ1-5, with 9 bases fitting TRBD1. V was clipped by 6 bases and J by 7 bases; unmatched bases: 4. Germline V lookup: CDR1 LNHDA, CDR2 SQIVND (reference sequence). CDR3 length equals 13 residues.

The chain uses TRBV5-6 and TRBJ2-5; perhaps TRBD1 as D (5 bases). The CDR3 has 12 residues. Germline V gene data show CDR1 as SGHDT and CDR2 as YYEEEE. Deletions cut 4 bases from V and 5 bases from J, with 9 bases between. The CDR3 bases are TGTGCCAGCAGCCGGAAGGGGGAGACCCAGTACTTC. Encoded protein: CASSRKGETQYF.

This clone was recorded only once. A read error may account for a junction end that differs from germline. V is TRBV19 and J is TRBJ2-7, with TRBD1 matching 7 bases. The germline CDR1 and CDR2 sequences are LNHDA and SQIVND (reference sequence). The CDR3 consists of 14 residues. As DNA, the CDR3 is TGTGCCAGTAGTCGACAGGGTTTTCCCTACGGGCAGTACTTC. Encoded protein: CASSRQGFPYGQYF.

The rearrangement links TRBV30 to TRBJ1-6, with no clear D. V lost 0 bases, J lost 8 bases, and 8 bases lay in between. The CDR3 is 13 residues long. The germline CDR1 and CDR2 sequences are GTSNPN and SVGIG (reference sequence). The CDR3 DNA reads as TGTGCCTGGAGTGTACATCCGCATTCACCCCTCCACTTT. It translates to CAWSVHPHSPLHF.

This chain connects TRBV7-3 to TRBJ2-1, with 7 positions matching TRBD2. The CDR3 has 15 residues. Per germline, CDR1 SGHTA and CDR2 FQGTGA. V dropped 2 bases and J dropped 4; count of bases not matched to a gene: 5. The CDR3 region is CASSLAGREYNEQFF. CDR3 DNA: TGTGCCAGCAGCTTAGCGGGGAGGGAATACAATGAGCAGTTCTTC.

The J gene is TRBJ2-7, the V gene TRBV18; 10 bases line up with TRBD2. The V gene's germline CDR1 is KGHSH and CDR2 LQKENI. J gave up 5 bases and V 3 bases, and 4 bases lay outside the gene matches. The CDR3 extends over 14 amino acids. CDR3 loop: CASSPASGRDEQYF. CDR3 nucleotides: TGTGCCAGCTCACCGGCTAGCGGGAGAGACGAGCAGTACTTC.

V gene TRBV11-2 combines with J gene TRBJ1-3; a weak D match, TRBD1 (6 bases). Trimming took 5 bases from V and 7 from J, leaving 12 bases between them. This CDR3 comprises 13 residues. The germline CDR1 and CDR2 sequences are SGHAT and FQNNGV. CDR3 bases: TGTGCCAGCAGCCTACAGGGATGGAACACCATATATTTT. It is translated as CASSLQGWNTIYF.

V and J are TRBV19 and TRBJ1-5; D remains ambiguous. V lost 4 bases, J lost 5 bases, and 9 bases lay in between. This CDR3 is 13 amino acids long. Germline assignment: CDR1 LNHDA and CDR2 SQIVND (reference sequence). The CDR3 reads CASSTVEYQPQHF. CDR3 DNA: TGTGCCAGTAGTACCGTAGAATATCAGCCCCAGCATTTT. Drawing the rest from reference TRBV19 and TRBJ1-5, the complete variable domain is DGGITQSPKYLFRKEGQNVTLSCEQNLNHDAMYWYRQDPGQGLRLIYYSQIVNDFQKGDIAEGYSVSREKKESFPLTVTSAQKNPTAFYLCASSTVEYQPQHFGDGTRLSIL.

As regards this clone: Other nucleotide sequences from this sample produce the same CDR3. CDR3 loop: CASSFSGSREDTQYF. The CDR3 bases are TGTGCCAGCAGCTTTAGCGGGAGTCGGGAAGATACGCAGTATTTT. The genes are TRBV7-3 and TRBJ2-3, with 9 bases identical to TRBD2. CDR1 SGHTA and CDR2 FQGTGA come from the germline V gene. CDR3 length: 15 amino acids. V was clipped by 3 bases and J by 5 bases; unmatched bases: 6.

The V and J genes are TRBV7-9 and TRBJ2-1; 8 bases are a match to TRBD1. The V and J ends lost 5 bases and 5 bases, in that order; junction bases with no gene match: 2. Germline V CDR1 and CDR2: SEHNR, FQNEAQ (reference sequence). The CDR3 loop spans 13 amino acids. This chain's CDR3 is CASSRDRNNEQFF. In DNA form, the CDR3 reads TGTGCCAGCAGCCGGGACAGGAACAATGAGCAGTTCTTC. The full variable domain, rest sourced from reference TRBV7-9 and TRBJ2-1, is DTGVSQNPRHKITKRGQNVTFRCDPISEHNRLYWYRQTLGQGPEFLTYFQNEAQLEKSRLLSDRFSAERPKGSFSTLEIQRTEQGDSAMYLCASSRDRNNEQFFGPGTRLTVL.

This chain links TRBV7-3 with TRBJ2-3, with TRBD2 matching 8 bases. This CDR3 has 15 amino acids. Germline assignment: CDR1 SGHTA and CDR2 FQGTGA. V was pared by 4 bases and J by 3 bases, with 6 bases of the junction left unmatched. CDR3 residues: CASSSGTSVTDTQYF. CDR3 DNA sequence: TGTGCCAGCAGCTCCGGGACTAGTGTTACAGATACGCAGTATTTT.

The CDR3 region is CASSYRASGNTQYF. The CDR3 DNA follows: TGTGCCAGCAGTTACCGAGCTAGCGGAAATACGCAGTATTTT. The chain employs TRBV6-5 and TRBJ2-3, with 7 bases matching TRBD2. Trimming at V came to 2 bases and at J to 7 bases, leaving 6 bases not matched to a gene. The CDR3 has 14 amino acids. Germline V CDR1 and CDR2: MNHEY, SVGAGI.

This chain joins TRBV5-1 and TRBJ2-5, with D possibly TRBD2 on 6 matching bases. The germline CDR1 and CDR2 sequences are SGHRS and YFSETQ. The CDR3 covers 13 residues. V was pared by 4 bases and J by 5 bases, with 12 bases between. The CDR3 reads CASSPPGRETQYF. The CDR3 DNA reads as TGCGCCAGCAGCCCCCCTGGGAGGGAGACCCAGTACTTC.

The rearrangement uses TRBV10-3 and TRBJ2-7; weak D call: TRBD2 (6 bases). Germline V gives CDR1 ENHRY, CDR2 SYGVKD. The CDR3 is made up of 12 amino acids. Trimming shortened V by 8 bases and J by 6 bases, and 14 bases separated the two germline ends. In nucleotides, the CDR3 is TGTGCCATCGCCGGGACTTCCGGCGAGCAGTACTTC. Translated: CAIAGTSGEQYF.

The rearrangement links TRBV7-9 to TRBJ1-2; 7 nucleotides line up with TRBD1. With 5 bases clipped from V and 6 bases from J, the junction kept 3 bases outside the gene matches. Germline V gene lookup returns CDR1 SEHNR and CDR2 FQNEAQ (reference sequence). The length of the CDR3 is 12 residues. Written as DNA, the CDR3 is TGTGCCAGCAGCCGGGGACAGAATGGCTACACCTTC. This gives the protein CASSRGQNGYTF.

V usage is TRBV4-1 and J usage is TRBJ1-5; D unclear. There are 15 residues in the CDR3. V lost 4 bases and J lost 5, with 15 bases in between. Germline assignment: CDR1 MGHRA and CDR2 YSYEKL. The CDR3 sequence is CASSPSTASHQPQHF. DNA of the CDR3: TGCGCCAGCAGCCCTAGTACCGCGTCTCATCAGCCCCAGCATTTT.

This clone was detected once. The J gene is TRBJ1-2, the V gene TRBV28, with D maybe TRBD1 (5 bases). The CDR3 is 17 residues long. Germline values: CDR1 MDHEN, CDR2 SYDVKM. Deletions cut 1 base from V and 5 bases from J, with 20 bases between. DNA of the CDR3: TGTGCCAGCAGTTTATCGGTTGGCACCAGGGTGGAATATGGCTACACCTTC. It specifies CASSLSVGTRVEYGYTF.

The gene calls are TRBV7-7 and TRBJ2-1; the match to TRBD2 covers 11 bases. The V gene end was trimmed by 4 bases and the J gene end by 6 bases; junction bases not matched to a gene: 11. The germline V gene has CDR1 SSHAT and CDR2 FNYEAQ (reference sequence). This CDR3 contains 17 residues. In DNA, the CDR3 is TGTGCCAGCAGCTCCAGACCCGGGACTAGCGGTGGCAATGAGCAGTTCTTC. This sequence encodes CASSSRPGTSGGNEQFF.

In DNA, the CDR3 is TGTGCCTGGAGCGGGTTTGGAGAGACCCAGTACTTC. As protein: CAWSGFGETQYF. The chain joins TRBV30 to TRBJ2-5; D ambiguous. Per germline, CDR1 GTSNPN and CDR2 SVGIG (reference sequence). Deletions cut 3 bases from V and 4 bases from J, with 9 bases between. The CDR3 is made up of 12 amino acids.

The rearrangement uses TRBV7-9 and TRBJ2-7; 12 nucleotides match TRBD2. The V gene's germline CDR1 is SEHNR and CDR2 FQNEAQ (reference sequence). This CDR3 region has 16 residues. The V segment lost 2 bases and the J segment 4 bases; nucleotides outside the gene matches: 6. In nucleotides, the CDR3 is TGTGCCAGCAGCTTAAGGGCTAGCGGGAGGGTTTACGAGCAGTACTTC. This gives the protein CASSLRASGRVYEQYF.

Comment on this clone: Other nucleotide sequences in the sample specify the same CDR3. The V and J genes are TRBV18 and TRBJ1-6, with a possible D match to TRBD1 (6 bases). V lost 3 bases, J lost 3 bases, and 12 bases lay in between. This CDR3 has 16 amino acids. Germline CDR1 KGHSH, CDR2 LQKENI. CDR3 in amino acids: CASSPRQAFYNSPLHF. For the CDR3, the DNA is TGTGCCAGCTCACCTAGACAGGCGTTCTATAATTCACCCCTCCACTTT.

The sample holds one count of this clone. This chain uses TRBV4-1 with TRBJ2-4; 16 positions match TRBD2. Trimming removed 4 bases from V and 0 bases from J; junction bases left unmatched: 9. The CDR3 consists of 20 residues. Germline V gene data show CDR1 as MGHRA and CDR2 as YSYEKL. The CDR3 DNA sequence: TGCGCCAGCAGCCGGGGGACTAGCGGGAGGGGTAAAGTAGCCAAAAACATTCAGTACTTC. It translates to CASSRGTSGRGKVAKNIQYF.

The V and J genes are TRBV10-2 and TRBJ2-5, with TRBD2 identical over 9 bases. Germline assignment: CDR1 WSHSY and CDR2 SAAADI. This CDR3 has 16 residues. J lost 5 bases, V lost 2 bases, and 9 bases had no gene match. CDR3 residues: CASSEPKAGGPETQYF. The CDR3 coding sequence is TGCGCCAGCAGTGAGCCCAAAGCGGGGGGTCCCGAGACCCAGTACTTC.

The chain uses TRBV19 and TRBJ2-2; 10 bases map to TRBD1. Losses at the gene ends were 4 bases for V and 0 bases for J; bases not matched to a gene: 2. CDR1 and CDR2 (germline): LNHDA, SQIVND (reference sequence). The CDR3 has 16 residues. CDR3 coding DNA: TGTGCCAGTAGTACTGGGACAGGGGCGAACACCGGGGAGCTGTTTTTT. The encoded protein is CASSTGTGANTGELFF.

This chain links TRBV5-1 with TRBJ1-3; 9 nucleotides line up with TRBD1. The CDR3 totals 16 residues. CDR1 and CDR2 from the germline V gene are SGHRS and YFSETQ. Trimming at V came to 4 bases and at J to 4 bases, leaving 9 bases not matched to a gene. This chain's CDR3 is CASSPVFGTGGNTIYF. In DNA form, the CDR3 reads TGCGCCAGCAGCCCAGTCTTCGGGACAGGGGGAAACACCATATATTTT.

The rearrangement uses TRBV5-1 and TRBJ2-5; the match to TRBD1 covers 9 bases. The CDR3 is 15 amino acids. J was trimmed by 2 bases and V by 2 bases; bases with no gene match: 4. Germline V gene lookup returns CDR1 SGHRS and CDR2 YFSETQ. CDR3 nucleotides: TGCGCCAGCAGCTTTAAGGGACAGGGTCAAGAGACCCAGTACTTC. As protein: CASSFKGQGQETQYF.

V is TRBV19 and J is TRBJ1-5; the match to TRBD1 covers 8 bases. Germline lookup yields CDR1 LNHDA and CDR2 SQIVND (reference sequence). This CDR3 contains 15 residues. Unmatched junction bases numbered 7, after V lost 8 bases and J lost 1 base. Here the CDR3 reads CASSVRDRSNQPQHF. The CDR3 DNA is TGTGCCAGTTCGGTCCGGGACAGGAGCAATCAGCCCCAGCATTTT.

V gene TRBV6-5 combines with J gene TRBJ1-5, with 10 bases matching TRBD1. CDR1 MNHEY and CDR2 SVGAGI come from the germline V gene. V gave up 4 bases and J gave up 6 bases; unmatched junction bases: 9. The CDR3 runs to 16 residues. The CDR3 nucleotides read TGTGCCAGCAGTTCCCTCAGGACAGGGGGAATTCAGCCCCAGCATTTT. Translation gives CASSSLRTGGIQPQHF.

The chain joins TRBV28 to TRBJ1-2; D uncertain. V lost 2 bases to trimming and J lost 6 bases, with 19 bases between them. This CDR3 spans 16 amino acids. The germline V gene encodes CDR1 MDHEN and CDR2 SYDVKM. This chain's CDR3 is CASSLRRGIYSDGYTF. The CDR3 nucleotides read TGTGCCAGCAGTTTAAGACGAGGGATATATTCGGATGGCTACACCTTC.